This T cell receptor (beta chain) was recovered during a study of early T cells in non-severe SARS-CoV-2 infection (dated by TCRdb to the early 2020s). Describing the broader study: Because TCR sequencing relied on bulk RNA taken from unsorted whole blood, pairing of alpha and beta chains was not possible.

This clonotype was found many times. Its specific antigen is unknown. Within one base of it there is no much larger clone, and no base qualities were kept. This was a case-control study nested in a cohort of healthcare workers in London, UK, who had nasopharyngeal swab PCR tests and blood samples taken every week. Healthcare workers were recruited between 23 and 31 March 2020, during the week of the UK lockdown, and were followed weekly for up to about 15 weeks. Broader findings and caveats from the paper: VDJdb matching was skewed toward anti-spike CD8 responses, so virus-specific expansions were likely underestimated and private and CD4 specificities were missed.

The library was built by means of 5' RACE. The instrument given in TCRdb is NextSeq 500. To correct for sequencing error and PCR bias, the TCR library protocol tagged individual cDNA molecules with unique molecular identifiers. Sequencing covered both TCR alpha and beta chains, and within each sample the abundances of alpha and beta sequences were tightly co-correlated. The authors processed their data as follows. Decombinator V4 was used to annotate TCR sequences for V gene, J gene and CDR3. Expanded TCRs were defined as changing significantly between any two time points under a Poisson model with p below 0.0001. TCR abundances were normalised to the total number of TCRs sequenced per sample and expressed as counts per million. TRAV1-2 paired with TRAJ12, TRAJ20 or TRAJ33 defined MAIT TCRs, while TRAV10 paired with TRAJ18 defined iNKT TCRs. VDJdb, accessed on 1 November 2021, was searched for TCRs annotated for CMV, EBV and SARS-CoV-2, and TCRs annotated for more than one antigen were excluded. The public reads were run again by TCRdb, first through fastp at Q25 and then through MiXCR, and only productive beta chains were kept. Records with the same CDR3 protein are collapsed into one entry carrying the most frequent genes and DNA. The V and J calls and clone size come from TCRdb's table, not from the authors' own analysis. This sample holds some 30,000 distinct CDR3 sequences; approximately 4.6% were observed only once. The top ten constitute roughly 12% of the sample.

From cysteine to phenylalanine, the CDR3 is 15 amino acids long. CDR3 DNA only is kept here, 45 bases in frame from base 1. The V and J ends are trimmed by 5 bases and 9 bases, leaving 23 bases between them. The germline V gene (reference sequence) sets CDR1 to MNHNY and CDR2 to SVGAGI. The sample taken for sequencing was whole blood. The sequence derives from an adult who was a healthcare worker with PCR-confirmed SARS-CoV-2 infection or an uninfected control (not recorded which). This chain joins TRBV6-6 to TRBJ2-7; the D element might be TRBD1 or TRBD2, as each aligns at 6 bases. The sequence in DNA is TGTGCCAGCAGTCCCCTCGGGGGCTCAAGTCTGGGGCAGTACTTC. Translated, it reads CASSPLGGSSLGQYF.